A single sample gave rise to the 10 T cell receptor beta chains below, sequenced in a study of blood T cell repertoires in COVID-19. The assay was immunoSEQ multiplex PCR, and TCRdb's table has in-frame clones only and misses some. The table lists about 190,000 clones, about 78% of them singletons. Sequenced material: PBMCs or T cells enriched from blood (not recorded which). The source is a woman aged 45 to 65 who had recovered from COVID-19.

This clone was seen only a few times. In nucleotides, the CDR3 is TGTGCCAGCAGTTTACGGCCTAGCGGGTACACAGATACGCAGTATTTT. Its translation is CASSLRPSGYTDTQYF. The genes are TRBV27 and TRBJ2-3; 8 nucleotides agree with TRBD2. The V and J ends lost 2 bases and 2 bases, in that order; junction bases with no gene match: 6. CDR1 MNHEY and CDR2 SMNVEV come from the germline V gene (reference sequence). This CDR3 comprises 16 residues.

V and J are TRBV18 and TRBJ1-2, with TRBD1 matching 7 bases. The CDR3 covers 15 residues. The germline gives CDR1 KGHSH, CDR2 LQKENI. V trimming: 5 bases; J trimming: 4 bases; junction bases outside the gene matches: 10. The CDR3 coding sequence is TGTGCCAGCTCAGCTTCCCAGGGGGAAGGCTATGGCTACACCTTC. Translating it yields CASSASQGEGYGYTF.

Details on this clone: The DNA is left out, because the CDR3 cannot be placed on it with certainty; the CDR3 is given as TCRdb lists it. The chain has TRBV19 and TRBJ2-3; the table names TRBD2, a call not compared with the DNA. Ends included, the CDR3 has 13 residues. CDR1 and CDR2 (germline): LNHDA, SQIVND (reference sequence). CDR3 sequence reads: CASTSGNTDTQYF.

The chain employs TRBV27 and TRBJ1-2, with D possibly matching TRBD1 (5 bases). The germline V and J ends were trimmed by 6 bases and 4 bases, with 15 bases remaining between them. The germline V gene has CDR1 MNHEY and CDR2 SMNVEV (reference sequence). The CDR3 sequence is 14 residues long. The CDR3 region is CASRPRAGGYGYTF. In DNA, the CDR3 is TGTGCCAGCAGACCGCGGGCGGGGGGCTATGGCTACACCTTC.

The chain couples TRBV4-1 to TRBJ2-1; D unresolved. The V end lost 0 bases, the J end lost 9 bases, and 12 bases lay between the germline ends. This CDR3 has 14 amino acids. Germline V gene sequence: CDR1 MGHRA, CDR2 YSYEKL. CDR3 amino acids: CASSQERSSLEQFF. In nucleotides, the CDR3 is TGCGCCAGCAGCCAAGAGCGGAGCTCTCTTGAGCAGTTCTTC.

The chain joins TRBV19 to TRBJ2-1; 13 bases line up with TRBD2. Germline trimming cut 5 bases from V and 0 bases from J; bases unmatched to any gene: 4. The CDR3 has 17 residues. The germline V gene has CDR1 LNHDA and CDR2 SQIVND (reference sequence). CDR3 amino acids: CASSSTSGRASYNEQFF. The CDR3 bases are TGTGCCAGTAGTTCCACTAGCGGGAGGGCCTCCTACAATGAGCAGTTCTTC.

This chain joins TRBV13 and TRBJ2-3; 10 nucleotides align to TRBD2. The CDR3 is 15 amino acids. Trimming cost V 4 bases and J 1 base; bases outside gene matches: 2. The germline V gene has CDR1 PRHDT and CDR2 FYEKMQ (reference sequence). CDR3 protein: CASSSGTSGTDTQYF. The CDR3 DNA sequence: TGTGCCAGCAGCTCCGGGACTAGCGGCACAGATACGCAGTATTTT.

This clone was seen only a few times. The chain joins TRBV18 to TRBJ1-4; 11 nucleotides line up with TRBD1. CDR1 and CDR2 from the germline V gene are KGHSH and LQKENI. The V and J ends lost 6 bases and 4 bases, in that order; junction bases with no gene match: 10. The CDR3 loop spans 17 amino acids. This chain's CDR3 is CASSSGTGGSSNEKLFF. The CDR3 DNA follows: TGTGCCAGCTCGTCCGGGACAGGGGGTTCGAGTAATGAAAAACTGTTTTTT.

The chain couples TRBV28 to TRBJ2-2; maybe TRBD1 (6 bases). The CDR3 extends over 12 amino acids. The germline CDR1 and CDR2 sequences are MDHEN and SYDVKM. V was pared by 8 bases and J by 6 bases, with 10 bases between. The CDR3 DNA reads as TGTGCCAGCGAGGGGGTTCCCGGGGAGCTGTTTTTT. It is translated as CASEGVPGELFF. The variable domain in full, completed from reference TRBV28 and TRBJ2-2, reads DVKVTQSSRYLVKRTGEKVFLECVQDMDHENMFWYRQDPGLGLRLIYFSYDVKMKEKGDIPEGYSVSREKKERFSLILESASTNQTSMYLCASEGVPGELFFGEGSRLTVL.

The CDR3 here is CASSPRTDTTGELFF. CDR3 in DNA: TGTGCCAGCTCACCACGGACAGATACCACCGGGGAGCTGTTTTTT. V gene TRBV18 combines with J gene TRBJ2-2; TRBD1 might be the D (6 bases). Trimming pared 1 base from V and 4 bases from J, leaving 10 bases between. This CDR3 has 15 residues. Per germline, CDR1 KGHSH and CDR2 LQKENI.